One sample yielded the 32 T cell receptor beta chains listed below, sequenced in a study of shared clonotypes between healthy human individuals. The data were produced by immunoSEQ multiplex PCR, yet TCRdb's version contains in-frame clones alone and is incomplete. The sample includes about 1,500,000 clones, 96% seen only once; the top ten take over 1%. Sequencing was done on a sample of naive CD4+ T cells sorted from blood. Regarding subset: CD45RA+ positively selected. These TCRs come from a man aged 25 to 40 in good health.

In its sample, this clone was seen once. This rearrangement joins TRBV28 to TRBJ2-7; possibly TRBD1 for D (6 bases). Germline V gene lookup returns CDR1 MDHEN and CDR2 SYDVKM. V was trimmed by 4 bases and J by 6 bases, leaving 16 bases between them. This CDR3 is built from 14 residues. CDR3: CASSSVGAPVEQYF. For the CDR3, the DNA is TGTGCCAGCAGTTCAGTGGGGGCGCCGGTCGAGCAGTACTTC.

V is TRBV5-5 and J is TRBJ1-4; D unclear. From germline, CDR1 is SGHKS and CDR2 YYEKEE (reference sequence). With 1 base removed from V and 8 bases from J, the gap between germline ends came to 15 bases. The CDR3 spans 15 residues. The CDR3: CASSLLEPYREKLFF. CDR3 in DNA: TGTGCCAGCAGCTTGTTGGAGCCGTACCGCGAAAAACTGTTTTTT.

The rearrangement links TRBV19 to TRBJ2-5; D might be TRBD2 (5 bases). The CDR3 covers 14 residues. Trimming stripped 2 bases from V and 5 bases from J, with 12 bases between. Germline CDR1 and CDR2: LNHDA and SQIVND (reference sequence). The CDR3 coding sequence is TGTGCCAGTAGTATATCGGGATTCCAGGAGACCCAGTACTTC. This sequence encodes CASSISGFQETQYF. Full variable domain (missing parts from reference TRBV19 and TRBJ2-5): DGGITQSPKYLFRKEGQNVTLSCEQNLNHDAMYWYRQDPGQGLRLIYYSQIVNDFQKGDIAEGYSVSREKKESFPLTVTSAQKNPTAFYLCASSISGFQETQYFGPGTRLLVL.

The chain's CDR3 is CASSLISGSPGELFF. The DNA for the CDR3 is TGCGCCAGCAGCTTGATTAGCGGGAGCCCCGGGGAGCTGTTTTTT. The chain employs TRBV5-1 and TRBJ2-2, with 9 bases lining up with TRBD2. The ends lost 1 base at V and 6 bases at J; junction bases unmatched: 4. The CDR3 has 15 amino acids. Germline values: CDR1 SGHRS, CDR2 YFSETQ.

The V call is TRBV18, the J call TRBJ2-7; 8 bases are a match to TRBD1. The CDR3 sequence is 14 residues long. Germline CDR1 is KGHSH and CDR2 is LQKENI. V dropped 2 bases and J dropped 9; count of bases not matched to a gene: 9. The CDR3 nucleotides are TGTGCCAGCTCACCAACCGGGACAGGAATCGGGCAGTACTTC. As protein: CASSPTGTGIGQYF. Full variable domain (missing parts from reference TRBV18 and TRBJ2-7): NAGVMQNPRHLVRRRGQEARLRCSPMKGHSHVYWYRQLPEEGLKFMVYLQKENIIDESGMPKERFSAEFPKEGPSILRIQQVVRGDSAAYFCASSPTGTGIGQYFGPGTRLTVT.

V usage is TRBV6-6 and J usage is TRBJ2-7; tentatively, D is TRBD1 (6 bases). Trimming took off 6 bases at V and 0 bases at J, with 9 bases between the two ends. CDR3 length equals 13 residues. Germline CDR1 MNHNY, CDR2 SVGAGI (reference sequence). The CDR3 DNA sequence: TGTGCCAGCAGCATACAGGGCTCCTACGAGCAGTACTTC. It encodes CASSIQGSYEQYF.

The rearrangement links TRBV5-1 to TRBJ2-3; the match to TRBD2 covers 11 bases. This CDR3 region has 15 residues. Trimming at V came to 5 bases and at J to 3 bases, leaving 5 bases not matched to a gene. Germline V gives CDR1 SGHRS, CDR2 YFSETQ. Here the CDR3 reads CASSSASGGTDTQYF. The CDR3 DNA reads TGCGCCAGCAGTAGCGCTAGCGGGGGGACAGATACGCAGTATTTT.

The V gene is TRBV5-1, the J gene TRBJ2-1; 10 nucleotides match TRBD2. This CDR3 contains 16 residues. The ends lost 4 bases at V and 8 bases at J; junction bases unmatched: 12. Germline values: CDR1 SGHRS, CDR2 YFSETQ. This CDR3 reads CASSGGTASGSDEQFF. CDR3 bases: TGCGCCAGCAGCGGTGGGACGGCTAGCGGGAGCGATGAGCAGTTCTTC.

The chain combines TRBV4-1 with TRBJ2-7; 8 bases agree with TRBD2. CDR1 is MGHRA, CDR2 YSYEKL, per germline. This CDR3 is 15 amino acids long. After removal of 2 bases from V and 2 bases from J, the junction contained 5 bases not matched to a gene. The chain's CDR3 is CASSQYSGDPYEQYF. The CDR3 coding sequence is TGCGCCAGCAGCCAATATAGCGGGGACCCCTACGAGCAGTACTTC.

The chain joins TRBV7-2 to TRBJ2-7; 11 bases align to TRBD1. This CDR3 is 15 amino acids long. Trimming removed 2 bases from V and 4 bases from J; junction bases left unmatched: 4. The germline gives CDR1 SGHTA, CDR2 FQGNSA. CDR3 loop: CASSLIGQGAYEQYF. In nucleotides, the CDR3 is TGTGCCAGCAGCTTAATAGGACAGGGGGCTTACGAGCAGTACTTC.

The V gene is TRBV7-3, the J gene TRBJ2-1; TRBD1 or TRBD2 may be the D gene (5 bases each). This CDR3 spans 16 amino acids. V dropped 3 bases and J dropped 5 bases, with 17 bases sitting between them. Germline lookup yields CDR1 SGHTA and CDR2 FQGTGA. Here the CDR3 reads CASSLGDRDGHNEQFF. CDR3 coding DNA: TGTGCCAGCAGCTTGGGAGACCGGGACGGACACAATGAGCAGTTCTTC.

This CDR3 is CASSLGVSPNTEAFF. The CDR3, as DNA: TGCGCCAGCAGCTTGGGGGTCAGCCCGAACACTGAAGCTTTCTTT. The rearrangement uses TRBV5-1 and TRBJ1-1, with D unclear. Germline-derived CDR1 and CDR2 are SGHRS and YFSETQ. The CDR3 has 15 amino acids. The V end lost 0 bases, the J end lost 1 base, and 10 bases lay between the germline ends. Together with reference TRBV5-1 and TRBJ1-1, the CDR3 gives the full variable domain: KAGVTQTPRYLIKTRGQQVTLSCSPISGHRSVSWYQQTPGQGLQFLFEYFSETQRNKGNFPGRFSGRQFSNSRSEMNVSTLELGDSALYLCASSLGVSPNTEAFFGQGTRLTVV.

V and J are TRBV10-3 and TRBJ2-3; TRBD2 aligns across 8 bases. Per the germline V gene, CDR1 is ENHRY and CDR2 is SYGVKD. The CDR3 length is 15 residues. J lost 5 bases, V lost 4 bases, and 8 bases had no gene match. CDR3 residues: CAISVVAGQGDTQYF. As DNA, the CDR3 is TGTGCCATCAGTGTGGTAGCGGGGCAGGGAGATACGCAGTATTTT.

The V and J genes are TRBV5-4 and TRBJ2-5; a possible D gene is TRBD1 (5 bases). Germline V gives CDR1 SGHNT, CDR2 YYREEE (reference sequence). The V end was cut by 3 bases, the J end by 3 bases, with 15 bases between. The CDR3 is made up of 15 amino acids. CDR3 region: CASSSAARDKETQYF. In nucleotides, the CDR3 is TGTGCCAGCAGCTCGGCAGCCAGGGATAAAGAGACCCAGTACTTC.

This clone was observed a single time. The chain recombines TRBV5-1 with TRBJ2-2; 8 bases are shared with TRBD1. The CDR3 sequence is 15 residues long. V lost 5 bases, J lost 1 base, and 4 bases stayed unmatched. The germline CDR1 and CDR2 sequences are SGHRS and YFSETQ. CDR3: CASRTGTGNTGELFF. CDR3 sequence (DNA): TGCGCCAGCAGGACAGGGACAGGGAACACCGGGGAGCTGTTTTTT.

This chain connects TRBV6-5 to TRBJ1-5, with a tentative D call TRBD1 (5 bases). The V end was cut by 6 bases, the J end by 4 bases, with 16 bases between. Looked up from germline, CDR1 is MNHEY and CDR2 is SVGAGI. CDR3 size: 15 residues. CDR3 protein: CASRPPGPANQPQHF. The CDR3 nucleotides read TGTGCCAGCAGACCTCCGGGACCCGCGAATCAGCCCCAGCATTTT.

The genes are TRBV10-1 and TRBJ2-2; tentatively, D is TRBD2 (5 bases). The CDR3 contains 18 residues. The ends were cut back, 0 bases at V and 2 bases at J, with 16 bases in the middle. Germline CDR1 is WNHNN and CDR2 is SYGVQD (reference sequence). CDR3 region: CASSESSLSGINTGELFF. The DNA of the CDR3 is TGCGCCAGCAGTGAGTCGAGTCTCTCGGGAATAAACACCGGGGAGCTGTTTTTT.

The V and J genes are TRBV28 and TRBJ1-3; TRBD1 matches 9 bases. The V and J ends lost 5 bases and 5 bases, in that order; junction bases with no gene match: 10. CDR1 MDHEN and CDR2 SYDVKM come from the germline V gene. This CDR3 is 16 amino acids long. CDR3 region: CASSPGGQGGRNTIYF. The CDR3 DNA is TGTGCCAGCAGTCCCGGGGGACAGGGAGGAAGAAACACCATATATTTT.

The chain links TRBV7-8 to TRBJ2-5; either TRBD1 or TRBD2 may supply D (5 bases each). This CDR3 contains 13 residues. V was clipped by 7 bases and J by 2 bases, with 11 bases between them. CDR1 is SGHVS, CDR2 FQNEAQ, per germline. The CDR3 sequence is CASTPGHQETQYF. CDR3 nucleotides: TGTGCCAGCACACCGGGGCATCAAGAGACCCAGTACTTC.

V and J are TRBV7-9 and TRBJ1-1, with D possibly being TRBD1 (6 bases). CDR1 is SEHNR, CDR2 FQNEAQ, per germline (reference sequence). Trimming shortened V by 0 bases and J by 11 bases, and 16 bases separated the two germline ends. This CDR3 region has 14 residues. CDR3: CASSLAIHRVGAFF. DNA for the CDR3: TGTGCCAGCAGCTTAGCGATACACAGGGTCGGGGCTTTCTTT. Variable domain in full (rest from reference TRBV7-9 and TRBJ1-1): DTGVSQNPRHKITKRGQNVTFRCDPISEHNRLYWYRQTLGQGPEFLTYFQNEAQLEKSRLLSDRFSAERPKGSFSTLEIQRTEQGDSAMYLCASSLAIHRVGAFFGQGTRLTVV.

The chain couples TRBV7-2 to TRBJ2-7; D ambiguous. Germline V gene lookup returns CDR1 SGHTA and CDR2 FQGNSA. V lost 4 bases and J lost 7, with 17 bases in between. The CDR3 has 14 amino acids. This chain's CDR3 is CASSSSRVAWEQYF. The CDR3 coding sequence is TGTGCCAGCAGCTCGTCGAGAGTGGCTTGGGAGCAGTACTTC.

The gene calls are TRBV6-5 and TRBJ2-7, with a possible D match to TRBD2 (6 bases). The germline V and J ends were trimmed by 9 bases and 3 bases, with 15 bases remaining between them. This CDR3 is built from 13 residues. Germline lookup yields CDR1 MNHEY and CDR2 SVGAGI. CDR3 DNA: TGTGCCAGTCACTCCGAGGGAGGCTACGAGCAGTACTTC. Its protein is CASHSEGGYEQYF.

The chain carries TRBV29-1 and TRBJ2-3, with D unclear. Trimming removed 7 bases at V and 2 bases at J, with 13 bases between. The CDR3 has 13 amino acids. Germline CDR1 is SQVTM and CDR2 is ANQGSEA. Here the CDR3 DNA reads TGCAGCGCCGCAGGTAACCCCACAGATACGCAGTATTTT. Residues: CSAAGNPTDTQYF.

The gene calls are TRBV5-4 and TRBJ2-7, with 7 positions matching TRBD1. The germline CDR1 and CDR2 sequences are SGHNT and YYREEE (reference sequence). Trimming at V came to 5 bases and at J to 3 bases, leaving 5 bases not matched to a gene. The CDR3 sequence is 13 residues long. The CDR3 spells CASRDRQGYEQYF. The DNA of the CDR3 is TGTGCCAGCAGGGACCGACAGGGCTACGAGCAGTACTTC.

The chain joins TRBV30 to TRBJ1-1, with 9 bases matching TRBD1. This CDR3 comprises 18 residues. Per germline, CDR1 GTSNPN and CDR2 SVGIG (reference sequence). V lost 1 base, J lost 4 bases, and 16 bases stayed unmatched. The DNA for the CDR3 is TGTGCCTGGAGTGCCCGGGACAGGGTTCGAAGCTTGAGCACTGAAGCTTTCTTT. It codes for CAWSARDRVRSLSTEAFF.

The rearrangement links TRBV19 to TRBJ2-1; 9 bases are a match to TRBD2. There are 18 residues in the CDR3. V dropped 1 base and J dropped 4; count of bases not matched to a gene: 11. Germline V lookup: CDR1 LNHDA, CDR2 SQIVND (reference sequence). The CDR3 DNA follows: TGTGCCAGTAGTATAGCCCATGCGGCTAGCGGGACTTACAATGAGCAGTTCTTC. It specifies CASSIAHAASGTYNEQFF.

The J gene is TRBJ1-2, the V gene TRBV7-9; maybe TRBD1 (5 bases). Germline V gene data show CDR1 as SEHNR and CDR2 as FQNEAQ (reference sequence). V lost 1 base and J lost 5, with 14 bases in between. This CDR3 is 15 amino acids long. CDR3 amino acids: CASSLGVRAGYGYTF. CDR3 DNA sequence: TGTGCCAGCAGCTTAGGTGTCAGGGCAGGATATGGCTACACCTTC.

This chain links TRBV5-1 with TRBJ2-1, with a tentative D call TRBD1 (6 bases). Germline CDR1 and CDR2: SGHRS and YFSETQ. V lost 9 bases, J lost 2 bases, and 15 bases lay in between. The CDR3 consists of 14 residues. CDR3 nucleotide sequence: TGCGCCACCAAAGAGGGGGAGACCTACAATGAGCAGTTCTTC. It encodes CATKEGETYNEQFF.

The chain uses TRBV9 and TRBJ1-4; possible D gene TRBD1, 5 bases. CDR1 SGDLS and CDR2 YYNGEE come from the germline V gene. The CDR3 sequence is 16 residues long. V was shortened by 4 bases and J by 6 bases, with 19 bases between the two germline ends. This chain's CDR3 is CASSNSRDLLHEKLFF. As DNA, the CDR3 is TGTGCCAGCAGCAATAGCCGGGACCTACTACATGAAAAACTGTTTTTT.

The chain employs TRBV19 and TRBJ1-4, with 10 nucleotides matching TRBD1. Trimming at V came to 8 bases and at J to 10 bases, leaving 10 bases not matched to a gene. Per the germline V gene, CDR1 is LNHDA and CDR2 is SQIVND (reference sequence). The CDR3 is 14 residues long. CDR3 loop: CASGGGQGDVKLFF. The DNA of the CDR3 is TGTGCCAGTGGTGGCGGACAGGGGGATGTAAAACTGTTTTTT.

V is TRBV4-3 and J is TRBJ2-1; 8 bases align to TRBD2. The CDR3 is 18 amino acids. The V gene's germline CDR1 is LGHNA and CDR2 YSLEER. The V segment lost 0 bases and the J segment 0 bases; nucleotides outside the gene matches: 7. The CDR3 DNA is TGCGCCAGCAGCCAAGATGGTTCGACTAGCGCCTCCTACAATGAGCAGTTCTTC. Protein sequence: CASSQDGSTSASYNEQFF.

The rearrangement uses TRBV7-9 and TRBJ2-1, with D possibly being TRBD1 (5 bases). The CDR3 has 15 residues. In germline, CDR1 is SEHNR, CDR2 FQNEAQ (reference sequence). The V end lost 4 bases, the J end lost 0 bases, and 10 bases lay between the germline ends. The CDR3 DNA reads as TGTGCCAGCAGCTCACACAGGAGCTCCTACAATGAGCAGTTCTTC. Residues: CASSSHRSSYNEQFF.